A single sample gave rise to the 27 T cell receptor beta chains below, sequenced in a study of spatial heterogeneity in lung cancer. Each CDR3 protein gets one entry after TCRdb re-called the 5' RACE reads with MiXCR. Of roughly 17,000 distinct CDR3 sequences in the sample, approximately 9.1% were seen once. Time point here: blood at routine non-recurrence follow-up after resection. The material was PBMCs, obtained at follow-up. Every receptor here comes from a female donor with early-stage non-small cell lung cancer.

This clonotype was picked up many times. The CDR3 sequence is CASSLKGLNTGELFF. CDR3 sequence (DNA): TGTGCCAGCAGTTTAAAGGGACTTAACACCGGGGAGCTGTTTTTT. V usage is TRBV27 and J usage is TRBJ2-2, with D possibly being TRBD2 (6 bases). Germline V gene data show CDR1 as MNHEY and CDR2 as SMNVEV (reference sequence). CDR3 size: 15 residues. Deletions cut 2 bases from V and 2 bases from J, with 9 bases between.

This clonotype was seen only a few times. The V call is TRBV5-1, the J call TRBJ2-7, with a possible D match to TRBD2 (6 bases). CDR1 is SGHRS and CDR2 is YFSETQ in the germline V gene. The CDR3 covers 14 residues. With 1 base removed from V and 3 bases from J, the gap between germline ends came to 11 bases. The CDR3 region is CASSLPGVLYEQYF. In DNA form, the CDR3 reads TGCGCCAGCAGCTTGCCGGGGGTACTCTACGAGCAGTACTTC.

V gene TRBV20-1 combines with J gene TRBJ1-4; 7 bases map to TRBD1. This CDR3 has 13 residues. The germline CDR1 and CDR2 sequences are DFQATT and SNEGSKA (reference sequence). V lost 5 bases to trimming and J lost 7 bases; unmatched junction nucleotides: 7. The CDR3 here is CSAPGGRSEKLFF. Here the CDR3 DNA reads TGCAGTGCTCCAGGGGGACGGAGTGAAAAACTGTTTTTT.

This clonotype was found many times. CDR3 nucleotides: TGTGCCAGCAGTTCCCGAAGGGAGCAGTTCTTC. Protein: CASSSRREQFF. The chain combines TRBV6-2 or TRBV6-3 with TRBJ2-1, with D hard to call. The germline gives CDR1 MNHEY, CDR2 SVGEGT. Trimming cost V 4 bases and J 10 bases, with 8 bases left between them. This CDR3 spans 11 amino acids.

The sample holds many counts of this clonotype. V and J are TRBV12-3 or TRBV12-4 and TRBJ2-7, with 8 bases fitting TRBD2. There are 15 residues in the CDR3. Losses at the gene ends were 3 bases for V and 4 bases for J; bases not matched to a gene: 8. DNA of the CDR3: TGTGCCAGCAGTTTCTCCCCCGCGGGGGGATACGAGCAGTACTTC. Translation gives CASSFSPAGGYEQYF.

The chain links TRBV24-1 to TRBJ2-1, with 7 bases matching TRBD2. Germline V lookup: CDR1 KGHDR, CDR2 SFDVKD. V trimming: 9 bases; J trimming: 7 bases; junction bases outside the gene matches: 5. The CDR3 totals 12 residues. In nucleotides, the CDR3 is TGTGCCACCGGGGGGGAGGAGAATGAGCAGTTCTTC. Amino acid sequence: CATGGEENEQFF.

By sample fraction, this clonotype is medium-sized. The rearrangement uses TRBV2 and TRBJ2-7; 8 bases match TRBD2. CDR1 and CDR2 (germline): SNHLY, FYNNEI. The CDR3 extends over 15 amino acids. J was trimmed by 1 base and V by 1 base; bases with no gene match: 3. As DNA, the CDR3 is TGTGCCAGCAGTGAAGGGACTAGCAAATCCTACGAGCAGTACTTC. Translated: CASSEGTSKSYEQYF.

This clonotype was seen at least ten times. V usage is TRBV12-3 or TRBV12-4 and J usage is TRBJ2-3; weak D call: TRBD1 (6 bases). This CDR3 contains 14 residues. Trimming left V 4 bases short and J 2 bases short, with 10 bases between. Here the CDR3 DNA reads TGTGCCAGCAGTTCCAGGGGCCACACAGATACGCAGTATTTT. Protein product: CASSSRGHTDTQYF.

This clonotype occurred many times. The rearrangement uses TRBV9 and TRBJ2-5; 11 bases agree with TRBD2. Germline lookup yields CDR1 SGDLS and CDR2 YYNGEE. V shed 0 bases and J 1 base; nucleotides not matched to a gene: 11. There are 19 residues in the CDR3. CDR3 residues: CASSVVPASGGRSQETQYF. The CDR3 region has the DNA TGTGCCAGCAGCGTAGTACCGGCTAGCGGGGGGCGATCCCAAGAGACCCAGTACTTC.

This clonotype appeared many times. This chain connects TRBV20-1 to TRBJ1-5, with a possible D match to TRBD1 (5 bases). Germline CDR1 and CDR2: DFQATT and SNEGSKA (reference sequence). V lost 2 bases, J lost 4 bases, and 6 bases lay in between. The CDR3 extends over 12 amino acids. CDR3 amino acids: CSARWGNQPQHF. The CDR3 DNA reads TGCAGTGCTAGATGGGGGAATCAGCCCCAGCATTTT.

This clonotype was detected ten times or more. The J gene is TRBJ2-7, the V gene TRBV20-1; the D call may be TRBD1 or TRBD2 (6 bases each). The CDR3 runs 14 residues. Germline V CDR1 and CDR2: DFQATT, SNEGSKA (reference sequence). Trimming left V 2 bases short and J 0 bases short, with 11 bases between. CDR3 nucleotide sequence: TGCAGTGCTAGAAAAGGGGGGACCTCCTACGAGCAGTACTTC. Translation: CSARKGGTSYEQYF.

This clonotype was picked up a small number of times. J is TRBJ1-1 and V is TRBV25-1; possibly TRBD1 for D (6 bases). Trimming left V 2 bases short and J 0 bases short, with 13 bases between. The CDR3 totals 16 residues. Germline V lookup: CDR1 MGHDK, CDR2 SYGVNS. The CDR3 DNA reads as TGTGCCAGCAGTGAAGGTATACAGGGAATGAACACTGAAGCTTTCTTT. It yields the protein CASSEGIQGMNTEAFF.

This clonotype occurred many times. The rearrangement uses TRBV6-6 and TRBJ1-2; no clear D gene. Germline assignment: CDR1 MNHNY and CDR2 SVGAGI (reference sequence). V dropped 7 bases and J dropped 2 bases, with 8 bases sitting between them. The CDR3 contains 12 residues. The CDR3 DNA reads as TGTGCCAGCACCGAGATGAACTATGGCTACACCTTC. Translating it yields CASTEMNYGYTF.

The genes are TRBV12-3 or TRBV12-4 and TRBJ2-1, with unresolved D. There are 13 residues in the CDR3. V was clipped by 3 bases and J by 5 bases, with 8 bases between them. Here the CDR3 reads CASSFGVNNEQFF. Here the CDR3 DNA reads TGTGCCAGCAGTTTTGGGGTTAACAATGAGCAGTTCTTC.

This clonotype was seen at least ten times. The chain is built from TRBV12-3 or TRBV12-4 and TRBJ2-1; no clear D gene. Trimming took off 3 bases at V and 3 bases at J, with 9 bases between the two ends. This CDR3 has 14 amino acids. This CDR3 is CASSFQRVYNEQFF. The CDR3 coding sequence is TGTGCCAGCAGTTTCCAGCGAGTCTACAATGAGCAGTTCTTC.

This clonotype was observed a handful of times. The J gene is TRBJ1-1, the V gene TRBV3-1; D is uncertain. This CDR3 contains 14 residues. CDR1 is LGHDT and CDR2 is YNNKEL in the germline V gene (reference sequence). V lost 0 bases and J lost 10, with 15 bases in between. This CDR3 reads CASSQDPGKGPAFF. CDR3 bases: TGTGCCAGCAGCCAAGATCCCGGAAAGGGCCCAGCTTTCTTT.

In its sample, this clonotype was seen a few times. As DNA, the CDR3 is TGTGCCAGCAGTTTACTAGCGGGAGGCGGGCTGTTTTTT. It specifies CASSLLAGGGLFF. The chain recombines TRBV12-3 or TRBV12-4 with TRBJ2-2; 11 nucleotides agree with TRBD2. This CDR3 is 13 amino acids long. V shed 2 bases and J 13 bases; nucleotides not matched to a gene: 3.

This clonotype was observed at least ten times. The rearrangement links TRBV11-1 to TRBJ2-3; TRBD2 aligns across 13 bases. The ends lost 5 bases at V and 0 bases at J; junction bases unmatched: 5. The CDR3 loop spans 17 amino acids. Germline CDR1 SGHAT, CDR2 FQDESV (reference sequence). CDR3 nucleotides: TGTGCCAGCAGCCAGACGGGACTAGCGGGGAGCACAGATACGCAGTATTTT. Protein sequence: CASSQTGLAGSTDTQYF. Complete variable domain (other parts from reference TRBV11-1 and TRBJ2-3): EAEVAQSPRYKITEKSQAVAFWCDPISGHATLYWYRQILGQGPELLVQFQDESVVDDSQLPKDRFSAERLKGVDSTLKIQPAELGDSAMYLCASSQTGLAGSTDTQYFGPGTRLTVL.

In its sample, this clonotype was seen many times. The rearrangement links TRBV6-1 to TRBJ1-6; D might be TRBD1 (6 bases). The CDR3 spans 15 residues. The V end lost 8 bases, the J end lost 11 bases, and 22 bases lay between the germline ends. Germline CDR1 and CDR2: MNHNS and SASEGT. Here the CDR3 reads CASEPGGGRGTPLHF. The CDR3 nucleotides read TGTGCCAGCGAGCCCGGGGGGGGGCGCGGGACACCCCTCCACTTT.

This clonotype was counted ten times or more. The DNA for the CDR3 is TGTGCCAGCAGCCAAGATACGCTAGCGGGGGACAATGAGCAGTTCTTC. Amino acid sequence: CASSQDTLAGDNEQFF. The rearrangement uses TRBV4-2 and TRBJ2-1; the match to TRBD2 covers 10 bases. This CDR3 has 16 residues. Germline assignment: CDR1 LGHNA and CDR2 YNFKEQ. Trimming cost V 0 bases and J 5 bases; bases outside gene matches: 4.

This chain connects TRBV2 to TRBJ2-7; 9 positions agree with TRBD1. Trimming took 4 bases from V and 4 from J; bases not matched to a gene: 5. The CDR3 spans 14 residues. From germline, CDR1 is SNHLY and CDR2 FYNNEI. The CDR3 DNA reads as TGTGCCAGCAGTGTTGGGACAGGGCCATACGAGCAGTACTTC. Translating it yields CASSVGTGPYEQYF.

This clonotype has a count of ten or more. The chain carries TRBV7-2 and TRBJ2-3, with D uncertain. The germline CDR1 and CDR2 sequences are SGHTA and FQGNSA. Trimming pared 1 base from V and 5 bases from J, leaving 13 bases between. The length of the CDR3 is 15 residues. In nucleotides, the CDR3 is TGTGCCAGCAGCTTAGTTTTCCAGGCCTTAGATACGCAGTATTTT. It encodes CASSLVFQALDTQYF.

With regard to this clonotype: One junction end does not reproduce the germline sequence, and a read error may be involved. The chain joins TRBV7-7 to TRBJ2-1; 8 bases line up with TRBD2. CDR1 and CDR2 (germline): SSHAT, FNYEAQ (reference sequence). The CDR3 contains 15 residues. This chain's CDR3 is CASSLDQAGENEQFF. CDR3 nucleotide sequence: TGTGCTAGCAGCTTAGACCAAGCGGGGGAGAATGAGCAGTTCTTC. The variable domain in full, completed from reference TRBV7-7 and TRBJ2-1, reads GAGVSQSPRYKVTKRGQDVTLRCDPISSHATLYWYQQALGQGPEFLTYFNYEAQPDKSGLPSDRFSAERPEGSISTLTIQRTEQRDSAMYRCASSLDQAGENEQFFGPGTRLTVL.

This clonotype has a count of ten or more. The V gene is TRBV7-9, the J gene TRBJ2-5; TRBD2 aligns across 14 bases. The CDR3 covers 16 residues. V shed 2 bases, J shed 3 bases, and the junction held 2 bases outside the gene matches. Germline CDR1 and CDR2: SEHNR and FQNEAQ (reference sequence). CDR3: CASSLMGLAGEETQYF. Written as DNA, the CDR3 is TGTGCCAGCAGCTTAATGGGACTAGCGGGAGAAGAGACCCAGTACTTC.

This clonotype was seen ten or more times. The rearrangement uses TRBV28 and TRBJ2-3; 12 bases fit TRBD2. V lost 5 bases and J lost 4; bases outside the gene matches: 4. Germline V lookup: CDR1 MDHEN, CDR2 SYDVKM. The CDR3 has 15 amino acids. The CDR3 here is CASSLAGGRADTQYF. The CDR3, as DNA: TGTGCCAGCAGTCTAGCGGGAGGGAGGGCAGATACGCAGTATTTT.

This clonotype was detected a few times. The gene calls are TRBV20-1 and TRBJ2-3; 7 bases are a match to TRBD2. Per germline, CDR1 DFQATT and CDR2 SNEGSKA (reference sequence). V lost 6 bases to trimming and J lost 3 bases; unmatched junction nucleotides: 12. The CDR3 has 15 amino acids. The chain's CDR3 is CSAKTTSTSTDTQYF. CDR3 nucleotide sequence: TGCAGTGCCAAAACGACTAGCACAAGTACAGATACGCAGTATTTT.

Ten or more counts support this clonotype. The chain combines TRBV14 with TRBJ2-7; D is possibly TRBD1 (6 bases). The CDR3 is 15 amino acids. V was trimmed by 1 base and J by 3 bases, leaving 13 bases between them. Germline CDR1 SGHDN, CDR2 FVKESK. The chain's CDR3 is CASSQVQGRVYEQYF. CDR3 coding DNA: TGTGCCAGCAGCCAAGTACAGGGAAGAGTCTACGAGCAGTACTTC.